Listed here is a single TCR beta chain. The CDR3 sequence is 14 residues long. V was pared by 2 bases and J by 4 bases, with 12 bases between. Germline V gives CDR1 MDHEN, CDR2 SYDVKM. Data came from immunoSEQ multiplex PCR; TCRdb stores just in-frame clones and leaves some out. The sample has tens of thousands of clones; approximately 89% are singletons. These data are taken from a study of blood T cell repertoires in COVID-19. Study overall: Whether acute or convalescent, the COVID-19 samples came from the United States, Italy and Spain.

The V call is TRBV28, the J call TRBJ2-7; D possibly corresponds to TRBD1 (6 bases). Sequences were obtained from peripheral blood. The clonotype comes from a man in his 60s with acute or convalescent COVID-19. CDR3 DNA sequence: TGTGCCAGCAGTTTACGAGGACAGAGGTACGAGCAGTACTTC. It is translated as CASSLRGQRYEQYF.